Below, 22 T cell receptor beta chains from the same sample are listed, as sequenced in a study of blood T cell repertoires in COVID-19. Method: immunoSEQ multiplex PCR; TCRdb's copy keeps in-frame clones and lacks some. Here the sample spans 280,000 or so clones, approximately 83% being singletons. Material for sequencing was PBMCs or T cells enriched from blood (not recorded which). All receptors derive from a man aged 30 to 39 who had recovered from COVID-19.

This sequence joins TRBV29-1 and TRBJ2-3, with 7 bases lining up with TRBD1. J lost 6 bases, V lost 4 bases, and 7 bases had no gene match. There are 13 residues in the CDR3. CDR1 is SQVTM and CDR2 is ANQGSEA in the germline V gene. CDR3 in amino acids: CSVARDSGDTQYF. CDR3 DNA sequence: TGCAGCGTTGCCCGGGACAGTGGGGATACGCAGTATTTT.

This CDR3 reads CASSTGAGGRDEQFF. CDR3 nucleotides: TGTGCCAGTAGTACAGGGGCGGGGGGCCGTGATGAGCAGTTCTTC. The rearrangement links TRBV19 to TRBJ2-1, with 8 bases fitting TRBD2. The CDR3 is 15 amino acids. Germline V gene data show CDR1 as LNHDA and CDR2 as SQIVND (reference sequence). J lost 8 bases, V lost 4 bases, and 10 bases had no gene match.

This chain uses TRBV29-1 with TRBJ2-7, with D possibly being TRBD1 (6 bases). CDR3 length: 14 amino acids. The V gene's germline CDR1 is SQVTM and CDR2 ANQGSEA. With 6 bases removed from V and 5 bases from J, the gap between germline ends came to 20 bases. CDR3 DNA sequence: TGCAGCGTACTGGACAGATCAGTTAGCAACGAGCAGTACTTC. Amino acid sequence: CSVLDRSVSNEQYF.

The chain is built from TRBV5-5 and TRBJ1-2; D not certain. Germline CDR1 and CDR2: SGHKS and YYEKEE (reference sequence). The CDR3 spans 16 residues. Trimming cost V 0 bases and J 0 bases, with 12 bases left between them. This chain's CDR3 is CASSLVGVGANYGYTF. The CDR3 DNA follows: TGTGCCAGCAGCTTGGTCGGCGTCGGAGCTAACTATGGCTACACCTTC.

Here the CDR3 reads CAWSVGTGGSAEAFF. The CDR3, as DNA: TGTGCCTGGAGTGTAGGGACAGGGGGCAGCGCTGAAGCTTTCTTT. This chain joins TRBV30 and TRBJ1-1, with 12 bases identical to TRBD1. The V and J ends lost 0 bases and 6 bases, in that order; junction bases with no gene match: 5. The CDR3 covers 15 residues. In germline, CDR1 is GTSNPN, CDR2 SVGIG (reference sequence).

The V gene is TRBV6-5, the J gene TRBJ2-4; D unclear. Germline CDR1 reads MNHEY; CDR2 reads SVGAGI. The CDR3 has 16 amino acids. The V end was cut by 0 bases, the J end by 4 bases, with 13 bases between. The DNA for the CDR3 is TGTGCCAGCAGTTACTCGATTCAGTCTCCAAAAAACATTCAGTACTTC. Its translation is CASSYSIQSPKNIQYF.

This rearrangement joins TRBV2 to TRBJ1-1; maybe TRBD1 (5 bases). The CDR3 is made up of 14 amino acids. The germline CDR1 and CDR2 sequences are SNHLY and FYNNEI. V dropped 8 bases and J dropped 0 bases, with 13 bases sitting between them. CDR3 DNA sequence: TGTGCCAGCTCCGGAGGGGTCCTGAACACTGAAGCTTTCTTT. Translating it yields CASSGGVLNTEAFF.

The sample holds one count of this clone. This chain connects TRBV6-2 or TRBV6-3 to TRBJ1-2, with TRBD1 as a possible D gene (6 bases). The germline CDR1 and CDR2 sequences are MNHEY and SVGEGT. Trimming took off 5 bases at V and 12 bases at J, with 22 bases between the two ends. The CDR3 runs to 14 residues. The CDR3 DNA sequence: TGTGCCAGCAGTAGAGCAGGGGCCGTAGTATGGAACACCTTC. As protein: CASSRAGAVVWNTF.

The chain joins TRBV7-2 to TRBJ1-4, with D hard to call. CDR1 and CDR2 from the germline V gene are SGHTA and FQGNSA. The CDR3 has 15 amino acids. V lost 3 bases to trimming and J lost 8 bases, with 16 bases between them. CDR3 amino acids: CASSLGWERSEKLFF. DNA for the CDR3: TGTGCCAGCAGCTTGGGGTGGGAGAGAAGCGAAAAACTGTTTTTT.

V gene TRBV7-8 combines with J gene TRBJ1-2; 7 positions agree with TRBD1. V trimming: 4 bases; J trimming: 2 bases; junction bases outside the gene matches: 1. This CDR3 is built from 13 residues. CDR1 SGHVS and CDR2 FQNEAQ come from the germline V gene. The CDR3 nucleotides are TGTGCCAGCAGCTCGACAGGGAACTATGGCTACACCTTC. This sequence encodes CASSSTGNYGYTF.

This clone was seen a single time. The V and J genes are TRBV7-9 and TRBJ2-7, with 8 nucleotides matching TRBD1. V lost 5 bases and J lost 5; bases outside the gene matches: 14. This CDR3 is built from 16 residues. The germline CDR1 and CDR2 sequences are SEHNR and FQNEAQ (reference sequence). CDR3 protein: CASSPSRQGMDHEQYF. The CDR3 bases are TGTGCCAGCAGCCCGAGCCGACAGGGGATGGACCACGAGCAGTACTTC.

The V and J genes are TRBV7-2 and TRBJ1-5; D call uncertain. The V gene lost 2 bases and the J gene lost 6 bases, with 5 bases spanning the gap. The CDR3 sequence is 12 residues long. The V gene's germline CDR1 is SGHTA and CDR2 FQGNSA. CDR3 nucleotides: TGTGCCAGCAGCTTACTAGGTCAGCCCCAGCATTTT. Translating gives CASSLLGQPQHF.

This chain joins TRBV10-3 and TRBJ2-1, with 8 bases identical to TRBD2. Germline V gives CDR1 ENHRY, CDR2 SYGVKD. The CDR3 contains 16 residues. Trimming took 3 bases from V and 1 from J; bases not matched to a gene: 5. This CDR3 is CAISETGTRSYNEQFF. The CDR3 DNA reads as TGTGCCATCAGTGAAACCGGGACTAGATCCTACAATGAGCAGTTCTTC.

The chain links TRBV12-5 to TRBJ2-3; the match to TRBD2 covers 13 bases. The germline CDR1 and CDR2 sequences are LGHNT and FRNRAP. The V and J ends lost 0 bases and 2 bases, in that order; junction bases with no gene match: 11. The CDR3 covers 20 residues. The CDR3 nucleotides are TGTGCTAGTGGTTTGGTACCAACAAGGGGACTAGCGGGGATCACAGATACGCAGTATTTT. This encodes CASGLVPTRGLAGITDTQYF.

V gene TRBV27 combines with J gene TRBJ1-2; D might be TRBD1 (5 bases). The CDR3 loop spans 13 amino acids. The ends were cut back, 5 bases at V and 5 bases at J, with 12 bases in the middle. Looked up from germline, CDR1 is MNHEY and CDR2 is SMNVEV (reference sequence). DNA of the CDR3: TGTGCCAGCAGTAAACAGGACCTTTATGGCTACACCTTC. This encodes CASSKQDLYGYTF.

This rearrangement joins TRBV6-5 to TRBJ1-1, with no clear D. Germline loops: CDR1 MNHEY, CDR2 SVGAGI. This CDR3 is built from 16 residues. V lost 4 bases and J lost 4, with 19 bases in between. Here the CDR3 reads CASSFLSRQRPTEAFF. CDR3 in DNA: TGTGCCAGCAGTTTCCTCTCGCGTCAGCGTCCCACTGAAGCTTTCTTT.

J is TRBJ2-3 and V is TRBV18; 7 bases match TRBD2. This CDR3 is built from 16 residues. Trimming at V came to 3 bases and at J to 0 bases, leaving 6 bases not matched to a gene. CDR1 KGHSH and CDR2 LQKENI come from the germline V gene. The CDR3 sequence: CASSPWLGGSTDTQYF. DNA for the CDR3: TGTGCCAGCTCACCTTGGTTGGGGGGGAGCACAGATACGCAGTATTTT. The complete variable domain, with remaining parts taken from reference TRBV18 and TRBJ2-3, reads NAGVMQNPRHLVRRRGQEARLRCSPMKGHSHVYWYRQLPEEGLKFMVYLQKENIIDESGMPKERFSAEFPKEGPSILRIQQVVRGDSAAYFCASSPWLGGSTDTQYFGPGTRLTVL.

The CDR3 sequence: CASSATGTDEKLFF. In nucleotides, the CDR3 is TGTGCCAGCAGCGCGACCGGGACAGATGAAAAACTGTTTTTT. This chain uses TRBV5-8 with TRBJ1-4, with TRBD1 matching 7 bases. J gave up 6 bases and V 4 bases, and 6 bases lay outside the gene matches. This CDR3 contains 14 residues. Germline V gene sequence: CDR1 SGHTS, CDR2 YDEGEE.

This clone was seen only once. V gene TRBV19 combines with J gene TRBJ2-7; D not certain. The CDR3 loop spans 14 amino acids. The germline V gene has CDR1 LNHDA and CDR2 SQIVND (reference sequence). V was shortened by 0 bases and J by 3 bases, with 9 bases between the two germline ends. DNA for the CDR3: TGTGCCAGTAGTATAGACCACGGTCGCTACGAGCAGTACTTC. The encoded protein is CASSIDHGRYEQYF.

The CDR3 DNA sequence: TGTGCCAGCAGTTTGTCGGGGTCCGGGCAGTTCTTC. It specifies CASSLSGSGQFF. The chain employs TRBV12-3 or TRBV12-4 and TRBJ2-1; the D gene is possibly TRBD2 (5 bases). The V gene lost 3 bases and the J gene lost 12 bases, with 12 bases spanning the gap. The CDR3 is made up of 12 amino acids.

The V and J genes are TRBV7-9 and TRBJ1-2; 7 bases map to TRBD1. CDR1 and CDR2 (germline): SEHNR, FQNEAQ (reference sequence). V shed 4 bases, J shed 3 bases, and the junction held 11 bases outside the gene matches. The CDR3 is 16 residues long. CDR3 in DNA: TGTGCCAGCAGCTCCAGAACCGGGACAGAGCACTATGGCTACACCTTC. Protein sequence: CASSSRTGTEHYGYTF.

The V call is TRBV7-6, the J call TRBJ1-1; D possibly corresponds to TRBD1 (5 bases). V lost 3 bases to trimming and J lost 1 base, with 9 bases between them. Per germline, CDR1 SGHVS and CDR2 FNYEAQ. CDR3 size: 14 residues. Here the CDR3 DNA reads TGTGCCAGCAGCTTGGATGGGGCGAACACTGAAGCTTTCTTT. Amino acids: CASSLDGANTEAFF.